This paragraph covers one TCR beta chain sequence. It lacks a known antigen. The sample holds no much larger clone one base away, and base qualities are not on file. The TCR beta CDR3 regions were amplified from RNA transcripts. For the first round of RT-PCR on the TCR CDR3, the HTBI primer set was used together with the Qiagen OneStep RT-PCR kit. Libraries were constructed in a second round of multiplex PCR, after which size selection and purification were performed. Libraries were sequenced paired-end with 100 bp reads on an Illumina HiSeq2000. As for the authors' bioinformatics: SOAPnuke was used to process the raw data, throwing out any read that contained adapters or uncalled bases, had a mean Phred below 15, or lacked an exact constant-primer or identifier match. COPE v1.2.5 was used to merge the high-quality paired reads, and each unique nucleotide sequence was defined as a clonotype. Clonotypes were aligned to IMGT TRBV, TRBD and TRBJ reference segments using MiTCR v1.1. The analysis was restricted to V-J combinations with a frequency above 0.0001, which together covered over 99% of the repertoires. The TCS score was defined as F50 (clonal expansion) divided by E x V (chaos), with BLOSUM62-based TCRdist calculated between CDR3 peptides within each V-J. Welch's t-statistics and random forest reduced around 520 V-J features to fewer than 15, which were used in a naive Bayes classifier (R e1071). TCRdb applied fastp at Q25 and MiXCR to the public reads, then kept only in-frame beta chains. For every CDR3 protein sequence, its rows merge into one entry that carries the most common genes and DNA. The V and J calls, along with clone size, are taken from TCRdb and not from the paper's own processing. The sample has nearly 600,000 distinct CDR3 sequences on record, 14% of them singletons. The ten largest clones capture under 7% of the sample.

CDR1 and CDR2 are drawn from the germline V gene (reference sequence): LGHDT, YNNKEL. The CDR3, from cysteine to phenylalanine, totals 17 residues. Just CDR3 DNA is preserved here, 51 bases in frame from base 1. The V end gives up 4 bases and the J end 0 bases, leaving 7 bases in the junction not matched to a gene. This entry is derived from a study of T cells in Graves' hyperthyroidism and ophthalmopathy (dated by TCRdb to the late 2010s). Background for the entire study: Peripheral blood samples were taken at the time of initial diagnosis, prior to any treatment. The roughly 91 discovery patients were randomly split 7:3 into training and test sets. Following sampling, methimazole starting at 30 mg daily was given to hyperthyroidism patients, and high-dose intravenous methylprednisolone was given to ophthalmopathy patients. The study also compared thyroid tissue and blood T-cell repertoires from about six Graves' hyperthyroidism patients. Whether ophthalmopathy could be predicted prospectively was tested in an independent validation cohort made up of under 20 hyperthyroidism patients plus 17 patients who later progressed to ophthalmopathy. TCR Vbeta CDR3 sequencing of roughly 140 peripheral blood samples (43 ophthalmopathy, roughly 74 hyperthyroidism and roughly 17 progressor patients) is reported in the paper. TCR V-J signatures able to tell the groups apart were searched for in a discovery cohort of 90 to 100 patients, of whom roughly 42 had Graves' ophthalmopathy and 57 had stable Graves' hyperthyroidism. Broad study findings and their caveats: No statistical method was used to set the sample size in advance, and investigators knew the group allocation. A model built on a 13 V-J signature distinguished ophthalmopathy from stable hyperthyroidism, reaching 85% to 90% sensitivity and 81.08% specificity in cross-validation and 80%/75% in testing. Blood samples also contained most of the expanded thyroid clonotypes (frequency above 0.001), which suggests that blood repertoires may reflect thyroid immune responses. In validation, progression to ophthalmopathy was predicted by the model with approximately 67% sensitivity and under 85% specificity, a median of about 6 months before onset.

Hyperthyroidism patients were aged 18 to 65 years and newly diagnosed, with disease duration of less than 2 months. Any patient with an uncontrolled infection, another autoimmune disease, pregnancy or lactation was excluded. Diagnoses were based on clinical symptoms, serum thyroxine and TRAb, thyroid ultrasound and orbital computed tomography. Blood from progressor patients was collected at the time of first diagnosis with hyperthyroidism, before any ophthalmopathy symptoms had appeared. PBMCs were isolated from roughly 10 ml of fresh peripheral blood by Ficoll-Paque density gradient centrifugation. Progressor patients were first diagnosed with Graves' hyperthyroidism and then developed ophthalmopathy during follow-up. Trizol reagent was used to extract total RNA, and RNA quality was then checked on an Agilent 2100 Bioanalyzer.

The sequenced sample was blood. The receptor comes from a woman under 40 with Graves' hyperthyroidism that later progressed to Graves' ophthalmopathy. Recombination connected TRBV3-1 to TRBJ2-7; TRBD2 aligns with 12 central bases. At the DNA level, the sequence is TGTGCCAGCAGCCGACTAGCGGGGGACCCAATCTCCTACGAGCAGTACTTC. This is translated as CASSRLAGDPISYEQYF.